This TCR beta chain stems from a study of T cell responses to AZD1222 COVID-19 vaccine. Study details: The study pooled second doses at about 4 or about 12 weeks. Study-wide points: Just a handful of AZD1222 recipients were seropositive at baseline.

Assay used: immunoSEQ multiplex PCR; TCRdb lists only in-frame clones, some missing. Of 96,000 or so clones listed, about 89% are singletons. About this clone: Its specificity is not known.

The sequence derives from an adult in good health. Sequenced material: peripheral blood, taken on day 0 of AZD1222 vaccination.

The CDR3 region has the DNA TGTGCCAGTAGTGTCCGGGAGAGCACTGAAGCTTTCTTT. It yields the protein CASSVRESTEAFF. The chain joins TRBV19 to TRBJ1-1; D uncertain. The CDR3 extends over 13 amino acids. V was pared by 5 bases and J by 4 bases, with 11 bases between. Germline V gene data show CDR1 as LNHDA and CDR2 as SQIVND (reference sequence).